One and the same sample provided the 5 T cell receptor beta chains below, sequenced in a study of T cells in Graves' hyperthyroidism and ophthalmopathy. Amplification targeted TCR beta CDR3 regions from RNA transcripts. When the TCR CDR3 underwent first-round RT-PCR, the HTBI primer set was used. TCRdb reprocessed the multiplex PCR reads via MiXCR and lists one record per CDR3 protein. The sample holds approximately 260,000 distinct CDR3 sequences, approximately 14% seen once. Sequenced material: blood. These receptors were collected from a woman aged 45-60 years with Graves' hyperthyroidism that later progressed to Graves' ophthalmopathy.

The chain is built from TRBV7-3 and TRBJ2-3; TRBD1 aligns across 8 bases. Per the germline V gene, CDR1 is SGHTA and CDR2 is FQGTGA. Trimming at V came to 0 bases and at J to 2 bases, leaving 4 bases not matched to a gene. This CDR3 region has 16 residues. The CDR3 reads CASSLTSGQDTDTQYF. CDR3 coding DNA: TGTGCCAGCAGCTTAACCTCGGGACAGGACACAGATACGCAGTATTTT.

Of note for this clonotype: This clone may be a read error of a much larger clone one base away. The chain recombines TRBV11-1 with TRBJ2-7; a possible D gene is TRBD2 (5 bases). CDR1 SGHAT and CDR2 FQDESV come from the germline V gene (reference sequence). Trimming removed 5 bases from V and 6 bases from J, with 20 bases in between. This CDR3 spans 15 amino acids. The CDR3 region is CASSTGPPWSGEQYF. CDR3 bases: TGTGCCAGCAGCACCGGGCCCCCCTGGAGCGGCGAGCAGTACTTC.

At least ten counts were recorded for this clonotype. The J gene is TRBJ2-7, the V gene TRBV28; D gene uncertain. Trimming stripped 5 bases from V and 2 bases from J, with 13 bases between. Germline V gene sequence: CDR1 MDHEN, CDR2 SYDVKM. This CDR3 region has 14 residues. The CDR3 is CASSPSQGPYEQYF. CDR3 DNA: TGTGCCAGCAGTCCCTCTCAAGGACCCTACGAGCAGTACTTC.

This clonotype was seen only a few times. The V gene is TRBV27, the J gene TRBJ2-2, with TRBD2 matching over 8 bases. The CDR3 sequence is 20 residues long. Per germline, CDR1 MNHEY and CDR2 SMNVEV (reference sequence). V lost 2 bases and J lost 0; bases outside the gene matches: 14. Here the CDR3 DNA reads TGTGCCAGCAGTTTAAGGCAGAAAGGCCGTAGCGGGACGAACACCGGGGAGCTGTTTTTT. Translated: CASSLRQKGRSGTNTGELFF.

In regard to this clonotype: A read error may be the cause here, since a much bigger clone is one base away. The chain recombines TRBV18 with TRBJ2-7, with D unclear. This CDR3 is built from 11 residues. Trimming took off 8 bases at V and 6 bases at J, with 11 bases between the two ends. Germline loops: CDR1 KGHSH, CDR2 LQKENI. CDR3 protein: CASAHGAEQYF. The CDR3 DNA reads TGTGCCAGCGCTCACGGTGCCGAGCAGTACTTC.